A single sample is the source of the 29 T cell receptor beta chains below, sequenced in a study of blood T cells in healthy people across ages. A J-beta primer mix and a sample-barcoded 5' primer were used in a second PCR of about 7 to 11 cycles. Each CDR3 protein gets one entry after TCRdb re-called the 5' RACE reads with MiXCR. The sample includes roughly 1,500,000 distinct CDR3 sequences, roughly 32% of them seen just once. What was sequenced was blood. All receptors derive from a young woman in good health.

This clonotype was detected only a few times. The chain employs TRBV20-1 and TRBJ1-1; D uncertain. V was cut by 7 bases and J by 5 bases, with 26 bases left in between. From germline, CDR1 is DFQATT and CDR2 SNEGSKA (reference sequence). The CDR3 runs to 16 residues. The CDR3 nucleotides are TGCAGTGGGGATCAAACGGTCCTCCTTGAGGGTACTGAAGCTTTCTTT. Its translation is CSGDQTVLLEGTEAFF.

This clonotype was seen a handful of times. This chain links TRBV10-3 with TRBJ1-5; 7 bases line up with TRBD1. The CDR3 totals 16 residues. The germline V gene has CDR1 ENHRY and CDR2 SYGVKD. V lost 0 bases to trimming and J lost 3 bases; unmatched junction nucleotides: 5. The CDR3 DNA sequence: TGTGCCATCAGTGAGTCGACGGGACAGCCCAATCAGCCCCAGCATTTT. This translates into CAISESTGQPNQPQHF.

This clonotype was detected many times. The rearrangement uses TRBV4-1 and TRBJ2-3; tentative D call: TRBD2 (5 bases). The germline CDR1 and CDR2 sequences are MGHRA and YSYEKL. The CDR3 spans 15 residues. V lost 0 bases, J lost 6 bases, and 13 bases lay in between. For the CDR3, the DNA is TGCGCCAGCAGCCAAGATCCTCTAGCCTCGGATACGCAGTATTTT. This codes for CASSQDPLASDTQYF.

This clonotype came up a few times. The V call is TRBV27, the J call TRBJ1-5; 8 nucleotides match TRBD1. V was pared by 0 bases and J by 2 bases, with 3 bases of the junction left unmatched. The CDR3 runs to 16 residues. The germline V gene has CDR1 MNHEY and CDR2 SMNVEV (reference sequence). The CDR3 DNA reads as TGTGCCAGCAGTTTATCGGCAGGGGGCGGCAATCAGCCCCAGCATTTT. This gives the protein CASSLSAGGGNQPQHF.

The chain couples TRBV3-1 to TRBJ2-5; tentative D call: TRBD1 (6 bases). The CDR3 spans 14 residues. The germline V gene encodes CDR1 LGHDT and CDR2 YNNKEL (reference sequence). V gave up 4 bases and J gave up 4 bases, with 13 bases separating them. The CDR3 region has the DNA TGTGCCAGCAGCCTGAACAGGGCCCGAGAGACCCAGTACTTC. Residues: CASSLNRARETQYF.

The chain uses TRBV2 and TRBJ2-3, with D maybe TRBD1 (6 bases). V was trimmed by 6 bases and J by 7 bases, leaving 11 bases between them. The V gene's germline CDR1 is SNHLY and CDR2 FYNNEI. The length of the CDR3 is 12 residues. In nucleotides, the CDR3 is TGTGCCAGCAGCACAGGGTCGTATACGCAGTATTTT. Its protein product is CASSTGSYTQYF.

This clonotype was recorded a few times. The genes are TRBV4-1 and TRBJ1-2, with 8 bases matching TRBD1. CDR1 is MGHRA and CDR2 is YSYEKL in the germline V gene. The CDR3 runs to 14 residues. Trimming cost V 0 bases and J 7 bases; bases outside gene matches: 4. The CDR3 protein is CASSQERTGFGYTF. In nucleotides, the CDR3 is TGCGCCAGCAGCCAAGAGAGGACAGGGTTTGGCTACACCTTC.

The rearrangement uses TRBV18 and TRBJ2-1, with TRBD1 as a possible D gene (6 bases). Per the germline V gene, CDR1 is KGHSH and CDR2 is LQKENI. V lost 2 bases and J 5 bases, leaving 22 bases between the germline ends. The CDR3 consists of 18 residues. CDR3 sequence reads: CASSPKGHRDRLHNEQFF. In nucleotides, the CDR3 is TGTGCCAGCTCACCAAAGGGACACCGGGACCGACTCCACAATGAGCAGTTCTTC.

The chain has TRBV7-2 and TRBJ1-5; TRBD1 agrees at 8 bases. The ends lost 5 bases at V and 4 bases at J; junction bases unmatched: 7. The germline gives CDR1 SGHTA, CDR2 FQGNSA. The CDR3 has 15 amino acids. In DNA form, the CDR3 reads TGTGCCAGCAGCCTCTGGACAGGGCCAAATCAGCCCCAGCATTTT. This sequence encodes CASSLWTGPNQPQHF.

This chain joins TRBV10-3 and TRBJ1-2; 7 bases match TRBD1. Germline values: CDR1 ENHRY, CDR2 SYGVKD. V shed 2 bases and J 8 bases; nucleotides not matched to a gene: 11. The CDR3 is 15 residues long. The CDR3 sequence: CAISEIPGQRRGYTF. The CDR3 DNA follows: TGTGCCATCAGTGAGATCCCGGGACAGAGAAGGGGCTACACCTTC.

In this sample, this clonotype turned up a few times. V gene TRBV20-1 combines with J gene TRBJ2-5, with 14 bases aligning to TRBD2. Trimming cost V 1 base and J 5 bases; bases outside gene matches: 24. Germline loops: CDR1 DFQATT, CDR2 SNEGSKA (reference sequence). This CDR3 contains 22 residues. CDR3 coding DNA: TGCAGTGCTAGAGTATTAGGGGGGACTGGACTAGCGGGGGGCTTGGGTTTTGAGACCCAGTACTTC. Translating gives CSARVLGGTGLAGGLGFETQYF.

This clonotype was observed a few times. The chain joins TRBV7-9 to TRBJ1-1; D is unclear. The V gene lost 4 bases and the J gene lost 0 bases, with 12 bases spanning the gap. The CDR3 totals 15 residues. Germline loops: CDR1 SEHNR, CDR2 FQNEAQ (reference sequence). This CDR3 reads CASSSWSGLNTEAFF. The CDR3 nucleotides read TGTGCCAGCAGCTCCTGGAGTGGGTTGAACACTGAAGCTTTCTTT.

The rearrangement uses TRBV7-2 and TRBJ2-7, with 11 bases lining up with TRBD2. The length of the CDR3 is 16 residues. The V gene's germline CDR1 is SGHTA and CDR2 FQGNSA. The V gene end was trimmed by 5 bases and the J gene end by 3 bases; junction bases not matched to a gene: 9. CDR3 coding DNA: TGTGCCAGCAGCCACCTACTAGCGGGAGCCAACTACGAGCAGTACTTC. This encodes CASSHLLAGANYEQYF.

On this clonotype itself: The junction shows a germline mismatch at one end, possibly a read error. This chain connects TRBV20-1 to TRBJ2-3; 11 nucleotides match TRBD2. This CDR3 is built from 16 residues. In germline, CDR1 is DFQATT, CDR2 SNEGSKA (reference sequence). The CDR3 coding sequence is TGCAGTGCTAGAGGACTACTAGCGGGAGCCACAGATACACAGTATTTT. Amino acids: CSARGLLAGATDTQYF.

This clonotype has a handful of counts. The gene calls are TRBV7-9 and TRBJ2-4; D gene ambiguous. CDR1 is SEHNR, CDR2 FQNEAQ, per germline (reference sequence). The CDR3 is 19 residues long. V was trimmed by 3 bases and J by 3 bases, leaving 24 bases between them. The CDR3 DNA is TGTGCCAGCAGCTTCCAGTGGAAAAAGGATTATAGGGTCAAAAACATTCAGTACTTC. It is translated as CASSFQWKKDYRVKNIQYF.

This clonotype was seen at least ten times. This chain links TRBV7-2 with TRBJ2-1; D perhaps matches TRBD1 (6 bases). Per the germline V gene, CDR1 is SGHTA and CDR2 is FQGNSA. This CDR3 spans 15 amino acids. Trimming removed 2 bases from V and 1 base from J, with 9 bases in between. CDR3 residues: CASSLPGQSYNEQFF. The CDR3 nucleotides are TGTGCCAGCAGCTTACCGGGACAATCCTACAATGAGCAGTTCTTC.

This clonotype was recorded at least ten times. The chain employs TRBV12-3 or TRBV12-4 and TRBJ2-1, with 7 bases aligning to TRBD1. This CDR3 region has 13 residues. With V trimmed by 6 bases and J by 9 bases, 8 bases remained unmatched. DNA for the CDR3: TGTGCCAGCAGCTGGACAGGCCTTGGTGAGCAGTTCTTC. The encoded protein is CASSWTGLGEQFF.

This chain joins TRBV20-1 and TRBJ2-7, with D possibly matching TRBD1 (6 bases). Per germline, CDR1 DFQATT and CDR2 SNEGSKA (reference sequence). The germline V and J ends were trimmed by 5 bases and 1 base, with 18 bases remaining between them. The CDR3 contains 15 residues. This CDR3 reads CSAPRANTGSYEQYF. The CDR3 nucleotides read TGCAGTGCTCCCAGGGCCAATACAGGGTCCTACGAGCAGTACTTC.

CDR3 coding DNA: TGCAGCGTTGATAAGGGCCCGAGGTCGGGGACCCAGTACTTC. Translation: CSVDKGPRSGTQYF. The chain has TRBV29-1 and TRBJ2-5; D call uncertain. The V end was cut by 3 bases, the J end by 7 bases, with 18 bases between. This CDR3 spans 14 amino acids. Germline V gene lookup returns CDR1 SQVTM and CDR2 ANQGSEA. Together with reference TRBV29-1 and TRBJ2-5, the CDR3 gives the full variable domain: SAVISQKPSRDICQRGTSLTIQCQVDSQVTMMFWYRQQPGQSLTLIATANQGSEATYESGFVIDKFPISRPNLTFSTLTVSNMSPEDSSIYLCSVDKGPRSGTQYFGPGTRLLVL.

This clonotype was detected a few times. V gene TRBV3-1 combines with J gene TRBJ2-1; possible D gene TRBD2, 6 bases. The CDR3 has 16 residues. Trimming removed 2 bases at V and 2 bases at J, with 13 bases between. Germline V CDR1 and CDR2: LGHDT, YNNKEL (reference sequence). CDR3 sequence (DNA): TGTGCCAGCAGCCAAACGGAGGGAGGACCCTACAATGAGCAGTTCTTC. Translation: CASSQTEGGPYNEQFF.

The chain joins TRBV6-6 to TRBJ1-5; no clear D. This CDR3 has 9 residues. Germline V lookup: CDR1 MNHNY, CDR2 SVGAGI (reference sequence). Trimming left V 8 bases short and J 11 bases short, with 7 bases between. CDR3 sequence reads: CASPRAQHF. CDR3 nucleotide sequence: TGTGCCAGCCCTAGAGCCCAGCATTTT.

The CDR3 here is CASSHRTGHDGYTF. CDR3 in DNA: TGTGCCAGCAGCCACAGGACAGGGCACGATGGCTACACCTTC. The J gene is TRBJ1-2, the V gene TRBV3-1; 8 bases match TRBD1. This CDR3 spans 14 amino acids. The germline V gene has CDR1 LGHDT and CDR2 YNNKEL (reference sequence). V lost 3 bases, J lost 6 bases, and 6 bases stayed unmatched.

The chain combines TRBV7-3 with TRBJ2-1, with 14 bases lining up with TRBD2. V dropped 4 bases and J dropped 6; count of bases not matched to a gene: 5. The germline V gene encodes CDR1 SGHTA and CDR2 FQGTGA. This CDR3 has 16 amino acids. The DNA of the CDR3 is TGTGCCAGCAGCTCAATGGGACTAGCGGGGGCCAATGAGCAGTTCTTC. Translated: CASSSMGLAGANEQFF.

This clonotype has only a few counts. The chain recombines TRBV30 with TRBJ2-7; D is perhaps TRBD1 (5 bases). Trimming removed 0 bases at V and 4 bases at J, with 16 bases between. The CDR3 spans 15 residues. The germline gives CDR1 GTSNPN, CDR2 SVGIG (reference sequence). This CDR3 reads CAWSVPKAGLYEQYF. Written as DNA, the CDR3 is TGTGCCTGGAGTGTTCCTAAGGCAGGGCTATACGAGCAGTACTTC.

In its sample, this clonotype was seen many times. The chain employs TRBV24-1 and TRBJ2-2; D remains unclear. The V gene's germline CDR1 is KGHDR and CDR2 SFDVKD. The length of the CDR3 is 17 residues. Trimming took off 2 bases at V and 0 bases at J, with 12 bases between the two ends. CDR3 protein: CATSDSSAKSNTGELFF. The CDR3 DNA reads TGTGCCACCAGTGATTCCTCGGCTAAGTCGAACACCGGGGAGCTGTTTTTT.

CDR3 sequence (DNA): TGCAGCGCCCGGGACAGAAATGAAAAACTGTTTTTT. Translation: CSARDRNEKLFF. The chain joins TRBV29-1 to TRBJ1-4; 7 nucleotides agree with TRBD1. CDR1 SQVTM and CDR2 ANQGSEA come from the germline V gene. The ends lost 7 bases at V and 5 bases at J; junction bases unmatched: 4. The CDR3 is 12 amino acids. The variable domain in full, completed from reference TRBV29-1 and TRBJ1-4, reads SAVISQKPSRDICQRGTSLTIQCQVDSQVTMMFWYRQQPGQSLTLIATANQGSEATYESGFVIDKFPISRPNLTFSTLTVSNMSPEDSSIYLCSARDRNEKLFFGSGTQLSVL.

This CDR3 reads CSARRAGEGTEAFF. DNA of the CDR3: TGCAGTGCTAGGAGAGCAGGGGAGGGTACTGAAGCTTTCTTT. The V and J genes are TRBV20-1 and TRBJ1-1, with a possible D match to TRBD1 (6 bases). Trimming removed 3 bases at V and 5 bases at J, with 16 bases between. Germline V gene lookup returns CDR1 DFQATT and CDR2 SNEGSKA (reference sequence). The CDR3 is 14 residues long.

The V call is TRBV30, the J call TRBJ2-5; no clear D. Trimming took 5 bases from V and 11 from J, leaving 24 bases between them. Germline-derived CDR1 and CDR2 are GTSNPN and SVGIG (reference sequence). There are 14 residues in the CDR3. CDR3 region: CAWGRLSSYNEQYF. CDR3 sequence (DNA): TGTGCCTGGGGCCGACTTAGCTCCTACAATGAGCAGTACTTC.

This clonotype was detected a few times. The chain recombines TRBV3-1 with TRBJ2-1; D gene uncertain. Germline CDR1 is LGHDT and CDR2 is YNNKEL (reference sequence). The germline V and J ends were trimmed by 2 bases and 9 bases, with 11 bases remaining between them. The CDR3 loop spans 13 amino acids. CDR3 sequence reads: CASSQIQSIEQFF. In DNA, the CDR3 is TGTGCCAGCAGCCAAATACAGTCCATTGAGCAGTTCTTC.